The TCR beta chain described here comes from a study of blood T cell repertoires in COVID-19. Assay used: immunoSEQ multiplex PCR; TCRdb lists only in-frame clones, some missing. Counted here are about 210,000 clones, 82% occurring once; the ten biggest clones make up about 5%. Germline CDR1 is SGHTA and CDR2 is FQGNSA. This CDR3 comprises 17 residues. Trimming removed 3 bases from V and 2 bases from J; junction bases left unmatched: 8. The rearrangement uses TRBV7-2 and TRBJ1-5; 9 bases are a match to TRBD1. The sequencing input was peripheral blood. The receptor comes from a woman in her 70s with COVID-19, enrolled during active disease. CDR3 sequence reads: CASSLGTGNIGNQPQHF. The CDR3 coding sequence is TGTGCCAGCAGCTTGGGGACAGGGAATATTGGCAATCAGCCCCAGCATTTT.